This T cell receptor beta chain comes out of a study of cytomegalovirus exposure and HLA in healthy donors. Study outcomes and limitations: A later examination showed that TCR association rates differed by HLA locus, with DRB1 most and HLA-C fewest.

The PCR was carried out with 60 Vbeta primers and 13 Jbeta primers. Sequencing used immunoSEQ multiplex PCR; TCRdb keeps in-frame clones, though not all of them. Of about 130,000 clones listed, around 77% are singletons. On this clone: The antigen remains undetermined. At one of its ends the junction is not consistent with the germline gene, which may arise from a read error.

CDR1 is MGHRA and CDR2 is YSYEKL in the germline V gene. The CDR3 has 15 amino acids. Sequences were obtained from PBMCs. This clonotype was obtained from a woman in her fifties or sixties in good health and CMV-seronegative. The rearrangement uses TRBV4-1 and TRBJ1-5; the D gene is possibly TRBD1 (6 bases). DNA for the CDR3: TGCGCCAGCAGCCAAGAGGACAGCTTCGATCAGCCCCAGAATTTT. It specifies CASSQEDSFDQPQNF.